The clone carrying this T cell receptor beta chain was counted only a few times. Its target is not known. This record comes from a study of T-cell memory formation after mild COVID-19. The wider study: The two donors had largely donor-specific TCR clusters. Study-level results: Among CD4+ contracting clones, most were CM and EM, and CD8+ ones EMRA.

TCRdb itself ran the 5' RACE reads through MiXCR, one entry per CDR3 protein. The table shows 470,000 or so distinct CDR3 sequences, with around a sixth occurring only once. This CDR3 has 12 amino acids. CDR1 is SGHRS and CDR2 is YFSETQ in the germline V gene. Trimming took off 5 bases at V and 2 bases at J, with 6 bases between the two ends. The material sequenced was PBMCs or a T cell subset sorted from them (not recorded which). This receptor was identified in an adult woman who had mild COVID-19 (a few samples of this study predate the infection). Cell type and time point are not known. The rearrangement links TRBV5-1 to TRBJ2-3, with D unresolved. The CDR3 spells CASRGYTDTQYF. CDR3 coding DNA: TGCGCCAGCAGGGGTTACACAGATACGCAGTATTTT.